This T cell receptor beta chain emerged from a study of Graves' ophthalmopathy and Graves' hyperthyroidism. The evidence that diagnosis relied on was clinical symptoms, serum thyroxine, TRAb, thyroid ultrasound and orbital computed tomography. This clonotype was picked up many times. Amplification of TCR beta CDR3 regions used RNA transcripts. Second-round multiplex PCR followed a first-round RT-PCR using HTBI primers. TCRdb re-called the multiplex PCR reads through MiXCR, storing one row per CDR3 protein. The sample records about 1.1 million distinct CDR3 sequences, 35% to 45% being singletons. The sample comprised peripheral blood or thyroid tissue (not recorded which). The source of this sequence is an adult man with Graves' hyperthyroidism.

Here the CDR3 DNA reads TGCAGTGCTCCGGGGGAGAGGGTCGACCAGCCCCAGCATTTT. As protein: CSAPGERVDQPQHF. The chain joins TRBV20-1 to TRBJ1-5; weak D call: TRBD1 (5 bases). Germline values: CDR1 DFQATT, CDR2 SNEGSKA (reference sequence). CDR3 length: 14 residues. Trimming stripped 5 bases from V and 7 bases from J, with 18 bases between.